Included here is one TCR beta chain sequence, with context. The sample belongs to a study of cytotoxic CD8 clonotypes in ibrutinib-treated CLL. Repertoires were generated with immunoSEQ multiplex PCR, while TCRdb's copy carries only in-frame clones and drops some. The top ten hold roughly 8% of the sample, which has approximately 67,000 clones, around 80% seen once. Trimming cost V 3 bases and J 6 bases, with 17 bases left between them. CDR3 size: 15 residues. Per germline, CDR1 MGHDK and CDR2 SYGVNS. This TCR came from a human donor with chronic lymphocytic leukemia. This material consisted of PBMCs, taken at disease progression, from a patient treated with ibrutinib. The gene calls are TRBV25-1 and TRBJ1-2; D is undetermined. The CDR3 DNA follows: TGTGCCAGCAGTGAGACTGCTCCGGGTTGGGATGGCTACACCTTC. Translated, it gives CASSETAPGWDGYTF.